This T cell receptor (beta chain) emerged from a study of breast tumors, draining lymph nodes, adjacent tissues. Study observations and caveats: That most tumor T cells come from lymph nodes remained unproven. Tumor and nontumor repertoires were significantly more similar in luminal-like than in basal-like breast cancer. Most tumor T cells seemingly derive from lymph node, then expand in tumor.

MiXCR, run by TCRdb on the multiplex PCR reads, gives a single entry per CDR3 protein. This sample has 85,000 to 120,000 distinct CDR3 sequences, with around 30% found just once. Axillary draining lymph nodes of breast cancer patients supplied the node samples. Worth noting for this clonotype: Antigen specificity is unknown. The DNA is omitted, as the CDR3 cannot be located on it reliably, and the CDR3 follows TCRdb's listing.

The source material was axillary lymph node tissue. The receptor was isolated from a female donor with breast cancer. Some clones in this sample may be carry-over from other donors' samples.

CDR3 region: CASSFYICSASRTVQETQYF. V usage is TRBV7-2 and J usage is TRBJ2-5; the table's TRBD2 call for D was not verified on the DNA. The CDR3 extends over 20 residues, inclusive of both ends. CDR1 and CDR2 (germline): SGHTA, FQGNSA.